The source of this T cell receptor (beta chain) is a study of metastatic and nonmetastatic thyroid tumors. For the study at large: Across blood and tumor or nodule tissue, repertoires from malignant and benign thyroid patients were compared with one another.

Thyroid surgery was preceded by no treatment in any patient. TCRdb called clones again from the PCR reads with MiXCR. The table includes about 22,000 clones, roughly 14% detected once. Worth noting for this clone: The junction shows a germline mismatch at one end, possibly a read error.

The V gene's germline CDR1 is SGDLS and CDR2 YYNGEE. The CDR3 extends over 17 amino acids. V gene TRBV9 combines with J gene TRBJ2-1; TRBD2 matches at 11 bases. Sequences were obtained from tumor tissue. This TCR derives from a female donor with papillary thyroid cancer or a benign thyroid nodule (not recorded which). Some clones in this sample may be carry-over from other donors' samples. The CDR3 loop reads CASSVTPTSGTGNEQFF. In DNA, the CDR3 is TGTGCTAGCAGCGTAACCCCGACTAGCGGGACGGGCAATGAGCAGTTCTTC.